The present TCR beta chain was sequenced within a study of beta chain features in type 1 diabetes. Study-level results: For Type 1 diabetes patients, all four CD4+ subsets carried TCRB CDR3s that were moderately but significantly shorter. A cDNA-based sequencing approach could over-represent cells with high TCR expression.

This clone occurred a few times. Its specificity is unknown. V lost 3 bases to trimming and J lost 3 bases, with 6 bases between them. CDR3 length equals 13 residues. Germline values: CDR1 SGHVS, CDR2 FQNEAQ. The sequenced template was cDNA made from the entire isolated RNA. Libraries were prepared by immunoSEQ multiplex PCR; TCRdb keeps only in-frame clonotypes and omits some of them. The data show 500,000 to 800,000 clones, 12% seen once. V and J are TRBV7-8 and TRBJ1-3; D not resolved. The sample taken for sequencing was naive CD4+ T cells from blood. This TCR was sampled from a man aged 25-45 years with type 1 diabetes. This chain's CDR3 is CASSFPRGNTIYF. CDR3 bases: TGTGCCAGCAGCTTCCCGCGTGGAAACACCATATATTTT.